Listed below are T cell receptor beta chains from one sample, sequenced in a study of blood T cell repertoires in COVID-19. Here immunoSEQ multiplex PCR was the method, and the copy in TCRdb shows in-frame clones only, minus some. The sample yields about 190,000 clones, around 86% seen once. The sample comprised PBMCs or T cells enriched from blood (not recorded which). These receptors were obtained from a middle-aged woman in a cohort exposed to, infected with or recovered from COVID-19 (not recorded which). Each CDR3 is given with its conserved first and last residue. D genes are given only for firm matches. Part of the rows lack a size; the others show once, few, many or a class for expanded clones.

>13|TRBJ2-1|-|once|TRBV7-9
CASSTYQAPEQFF
TGTGCCAGCAGCACATACCAAGCGCCCGAGCAGTTCTTC
>14|TRBJ1-3|-|-|TRBV4-3
CASGQTTRSHTIYF
TGCGCCAGCGGACAGACTACCAGAAGCCACACCATATATTTT
>16|TRBJ2-5|TRBD2|-|TRBV25-1
CASSVPRGGRQETQYF
TGTGCCAGCAGTGTGCCGCGGGGGGGCCGTCAAGAGACCCAGTACTTC
>11|TRBJ1-2|-|-|TRBV28
CASRDWRGYTF
TGTGCCAGCAGAGACTGGCGGGGCTACACCTTC
>16|TRBJ2-4|TRBD2|-|TRBV4-1
CASSQDSGGGKNIQYF
TGCGCCAGCAGCCAAGATTCCGGGGGGGGAAAAAACATTCAGTACTTC
>15|TRBJ1-2|-|-|TRBV7-9
CASSPLWFTGNGYTF
TGTGCCAGCAGCCCGCTGTGGTTCACAGGAAACGGCTACACCTTC
>14|TRBJ1-1|-|-|TRBV6-5
CASSLTQFNTEAFF
TGTGCCAGCAGTTTAACGCAGTTCAACACTGAAGCTTTCTTT
>13|TRBJ1-2|TRBD1|-|TRBV7-9
CASSRDRNYGYTF
TGTGCCAGCAGCCGGGACAGGAACTATGGCTACACCTTC
>17|TRBJ1-5|TRBD1|-|TRBV7-8
CASSRGTGKVGNQPQHF
TGTGCCAGCAGCCGAGGGACAGGGAAAGTTGGCAATCAGCCCCAGCATTTT
>15|TRBJ1-1|-|-|TRBV27
CASSLWAPVNTEAFF
TGTGCCAGCAGTTTATGGGCGCCCGTAAACACTGAAGCTTTCTTT
>14|TRBJ1-6|-|-|TRBV5-4
CASSPQGTYSPLHF
TGTGCCAGCAGCCCGCAGGGGACATATTCACCCCTCCACTTT
>15|TRBJ1-1|TRBD1|-|TRBV6-6
CASSPAQGRRTEAFF
TGTGCCAGCAGTCCGGCACAGGGGAGAAGGACTGAAGCTTTCTTT
>15|TRBJ2-5|TRBD2|-|TRBV28
CASSFLAGGRETQYF
TGTGCCAGCAGTTTTTTAGCGGGAGGGCGGGAGACCCAGTACTTC
>15|TRBJ1-5|TRBD1|-|TRBV19
CASTRGQYSNQPQHF
TGTGCCAGTACCAGGGGACAGTATAGCAATCAGCCCCAGCATTTT
>14|TRBJ2-3|TRBD1|-|TRBV24-1
CATSRDRVTDTQYF
TGTGCCACCAGCCGGGACAGGGTCACAGATACGCAGTATTTT
>15|TRBJ2-4|-|-|TRBV7-2
CASSLPRGAKNIQYF
TGTGCCAGCAGCTTACCCCGGGGAGCCAAAAACATTCAGTACTTC
>11|TRBJ2-5|-|once|TRBV6-5
CASSIQETQYF
TGTGCCAGCAGTATACAAGAGACCCAGTACTTC
>12|TRBJ2-7|-|-|TRBV13
CASSAGSYEQYF
TGTGCCAGCAGCGCAGGGTCCTACGAGCAGTACTTC
>12|TRBJ2-1|-|-|TRBV12-3/TRBV12-4
CASRQFYNEQFF
TGTGCCAGCAGGCAGTTTTACAATGAGCAGTTCTTC
>12|TRBJ2-1|-|-|TRBV6-6
CATLASYNEQFF
TGTGCCACTTTAGCGTCCTACAATGAGCAGTTCTTC
>18|TRBJ1-1|TRBD1|-|TRBV16
CASSQLFGQGAMNTEAFF
TGTGCCAGCAGCCAATTGTTTGGACAGGGGGCAATGAACACTGAAGCTTTCTTT
>15|TRBJ2-1|TRBD2|-|TRBV9
CASSPTSEPDNEQFF
TGTGCCAGCAGCCCGACTAGCGAGCCAGACAATGAGCAGTTCTTC
>11|TRBJ2-7|-|-|TRBV12-3/TRBV12-4
CASMGSYEQYF
TGTGCCAGCATGGGCAGCTACGAGCAGTACTTC
>13|TRBJ1-6|-|few|TRBV7-8
CASSSTRVEDLHF
TGTGCCAGCAGTTCCACTAGGGTAGAGGACCTCCACTTT
>15|TRBJ2-2|TRBD1|-|TRBV28
CASSETGGWTGELFF
TGTGCCAGCAGTGAGACAGGGGGATGGACCGGGGAGCTGTTTTTT
>14|TRBJ2-7|-|-|TRBV6-5
CASSYSQGPYEQYF
TGTGCCAGCAGTTACTCGCAGGGGCCCTACGAGCAGTACTTC
>15|TRBJ1-5|-|-|TRBV19
CASTQDRRYNQPQHF
TGTGCCAGTACCCAGGACAGAAGGTACAATCAGCCCCAGCATTTT
>15|TRBJ2-3|TRBD2|-|TRBV9
CASTTSGRYTDTQYF
TGTGCCAGCACGACAAGCGGGAGGTACACAGATACGCAGTATTTT
>16|TRBJ2-7|TRBD1|-|TRBV5-8
CASSLRSGQGIYEQYF
TGTGCCAGCAGCTTGAGGTCGGGACAGGGGATCTACGAGCAGTACTTC
>13|TRBJ1-1|-|-|TRBV4-2
CASSQTPNTEAFF
TGTGCCAGCAGCCAAACTCCGAACACTGAAGCTTTCTTT
>16|TRBJ2-5|TRBD2|once|TRBV27
CASSLRGGPRRETQYF
TGTGCCAGCAGTTTACGGGGGGGTCCTAGGAGAGAGACCCAGTACTTC
>17|TRBJ1-2|TRBD1|-|TRBV7-9
CASSLDRAQGARRGYTF
TGTGCCAGCAGCTTAGATCGGGCTCAGGGGGCGCGACGGGGCTACACCTTC
>14|TRBJ2-7|TRBD1|-|TRBV7-2
CASSLRQGYYEQYF
TGTGCCAGCAGCTTAAGACAGGGGTACTACGAGCAGTACTTC
>12|TRBJ2-1|-|-|TRBV5-4
CASSPSSVEQFF
TGTGCCAGCAGCCCTTCTAGCGTGGAGCAGTTCTTC
>18|TRBJ2-6|TRBD1|-|TRBV7-9
CASSLPWDRNSGANVLTF
TGTGCCAGCAGCTTACCCTGGGACAGGAACTCTGGGGCCAACGTCCTGACTTTC
>14|TRBJ1-5|-|-|TRBV7-9
CASSLGGGNQPQHF
TGTGCCAGCAGCTTAGGGGGAGGCAATCAGCCCCAGCATTTT
>11|TRBJ1-4|-|-|TRBV28
CASSFGEKLFF
TGTGCCAGCAGTTTTGGCGAAAAACTGTTTTTT
>18|TRBJ2-5|TRBD2|-|TRBV5-4
CASSLVTSGDAYQETQYF
TGTGCCAGCAGCTTGGTGACTAGCGGGGATGCGTACCAAGAGACCCAGTACTTC
>15|TRBJ1-4|-|-|TRBV7-2
CASSHFRDSHEKLFF
TGTGCCAGCAGCCATTTTAGAGACAGCCACGAAAAACTGTTTTTT
>14|TRBJ2-3|-|once|TRBV30
CAWSRGGRADTQYF
TGTGCCTGGAGTAGGGGGGGAAGGGCAGATACGCAGTATTTT
>15|TRBJ2-5|-|-|TRBV11-2
CASSFGRGLQETQYF
TGTGCCAGCAGCTTTGGGCGGGGATTACAAGAGACCCAGTACTTC
>15|TRBJ2-2|TRBD2|-|TRBV10-3
CAIRSGGPDTGELFF
TGTGCCATCAGGTCGGGGGGGCCTGACACCGGGGAGCTGTTTTTT
>15|TRBJ2-3|TRBD2|-|TRBV7-9
CASSLVVGGTDTQYF
TGTGCCAGCAGCTTGGTTGTCGGGGGGACAGATACGCAGTATTTT
>14|TRBJ1-5|-|-|TRBV9
CASSATGSNQPQHF
TGTGCCAGCAGCGCCACAGGTAGCAATCAGCCCCAGCATTTT
>14|TRBJ1-1|TRBD1|-|TRBV5-1
CASSIRQGTTEAFF
TGCGCCAGCAGCATCAGACAGGGGACCACTGAAGCTTTCTTT
>16|TRBJ2-5|TRBD2|-|TRBV5-6
CASSPKGLAGEETQYF
TGTGCCAGCAGCCCAAAGGGGCTAGCGGGGGAGGAGACCCAGTACTTC
>16|TRBJ2-3|-|-|TRBV4-2
CASSQDRGLSTDTQYF
TGTGCCAGCAGCCAAGATCGGGGACTTAGCACAGATACGCAGTATTTT
>12|TRBJ1-1|-|-|TRBV28
CASSFGRVNAFF
TGTGCCAGCAGTTTCGGCAGGGTTAATGCTTTCTTT
>13|TRBJ1-2|-|-|TRBV29-1
CSVPMTRGYGYTF
TGCAGCGTTCCGATGACCAGGGGATATGGCTACACCTTC
>16|TRBJ2-7|-|-|TRBV21-1
CASSNTSGPPKGGQYF
TGTGCCAGCAGCAACACTAGCGGGCCCCCTAAAGGGGGGCAGTACTTC
>13|TRBJ1-2|-|-|TRBV5-4
CASRPWGDSGYTF
TGTGCCAGCAGACCATGGGGGGATTCTGGCTACACCTTC